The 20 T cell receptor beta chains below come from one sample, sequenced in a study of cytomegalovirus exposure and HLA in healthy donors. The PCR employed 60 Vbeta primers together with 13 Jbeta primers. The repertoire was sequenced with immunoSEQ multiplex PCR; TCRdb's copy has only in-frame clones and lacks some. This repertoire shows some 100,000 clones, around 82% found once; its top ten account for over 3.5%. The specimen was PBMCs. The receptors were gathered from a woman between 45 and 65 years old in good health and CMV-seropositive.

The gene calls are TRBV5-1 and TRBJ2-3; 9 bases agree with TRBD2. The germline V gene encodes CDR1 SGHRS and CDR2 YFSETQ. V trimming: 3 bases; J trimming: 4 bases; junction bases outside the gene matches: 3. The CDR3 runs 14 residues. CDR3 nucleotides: TGCGCCAGCAGCTATAGCGGGAGTGCAGATACGCAGTATTTT. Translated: CASSYSGSADTQYF.

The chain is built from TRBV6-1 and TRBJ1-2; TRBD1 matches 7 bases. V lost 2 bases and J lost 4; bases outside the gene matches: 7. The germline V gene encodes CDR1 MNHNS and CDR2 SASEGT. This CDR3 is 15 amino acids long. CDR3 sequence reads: CASSETPGQRYGYTF. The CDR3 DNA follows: TGTGCCAGCAGTGAAACCCCGGGACAGCGCTATGGCTACACCTTC.

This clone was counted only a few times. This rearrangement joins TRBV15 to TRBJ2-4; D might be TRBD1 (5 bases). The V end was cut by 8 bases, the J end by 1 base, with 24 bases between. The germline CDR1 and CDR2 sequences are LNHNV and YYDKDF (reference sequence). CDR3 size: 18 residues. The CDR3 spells CATALQAGKVEAKNIQYF. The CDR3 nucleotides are TGTGCCACCGCCCTCCAGGCAGGGAAGGTAGAGGCCAAAAACATTCAGTACTTC. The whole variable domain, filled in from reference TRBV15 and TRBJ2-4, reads DAMVIQNPRYQVTQFGKPVTLSCSQTLNHNVMYWYQQKSSQAPKLLFHYYDKDFNNEADTPDNFQSRRPNTSFCFLDIRSPGLGDTAMYLCATALQAGKVEAKNIQYFGAGTRLSVL.

The CDR3 DNA is TGCAGCGTTACACAGGCGTCCGGACAGGGGATCCACGAGCAGTACTTC. It yields the protein CSVTQASGQGIHEQYF. This chain joins TRBV29-1 and TRBJ2-7; 9 bases agree with TRBD1. There are 16 residues in the CDR3. Per germline, CDR1 SQVTM and CDR2 ANQGSEA. Losses at the gene ends were 5 bases for V and 5 bases for J; bases not matched to a gene: 16.

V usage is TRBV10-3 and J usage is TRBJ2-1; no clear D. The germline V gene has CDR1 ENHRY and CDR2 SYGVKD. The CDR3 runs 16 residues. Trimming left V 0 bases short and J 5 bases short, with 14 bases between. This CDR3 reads CAISESRPSANNEQFF. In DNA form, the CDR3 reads TGTGCCATCAGTGAGTCAAGGCCAAGCGCTAACAATGAGCAGTTCTTC.

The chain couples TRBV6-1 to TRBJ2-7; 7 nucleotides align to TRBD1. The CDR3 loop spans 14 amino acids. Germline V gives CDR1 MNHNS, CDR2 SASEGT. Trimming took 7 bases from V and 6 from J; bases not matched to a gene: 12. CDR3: CASIPGRGPSEQYF. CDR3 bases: TGTGCCAGCATTCCGGGAAGGGGGCCTAGCGAGCAGTACTTC.

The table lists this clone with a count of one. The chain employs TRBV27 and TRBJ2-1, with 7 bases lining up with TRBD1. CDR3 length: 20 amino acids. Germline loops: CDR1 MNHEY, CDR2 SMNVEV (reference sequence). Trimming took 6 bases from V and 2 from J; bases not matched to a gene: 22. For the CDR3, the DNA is TGTGCCAGCAGCTCAAGCCGATCCGTAGGGGGCCCTTCTCCCTACAATGAGCAGTTCTTC. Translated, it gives CASSSSRSVGGPSPYNEQFF.

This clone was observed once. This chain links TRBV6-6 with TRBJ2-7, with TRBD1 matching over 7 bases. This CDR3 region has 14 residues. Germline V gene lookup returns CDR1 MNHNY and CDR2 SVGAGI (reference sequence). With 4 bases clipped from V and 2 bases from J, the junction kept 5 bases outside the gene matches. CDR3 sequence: CASSWNDRAYEQYF. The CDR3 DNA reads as TGTGCCAGCAGTTGGAACGACAGGGCCTACGAGCAGTACTTC.

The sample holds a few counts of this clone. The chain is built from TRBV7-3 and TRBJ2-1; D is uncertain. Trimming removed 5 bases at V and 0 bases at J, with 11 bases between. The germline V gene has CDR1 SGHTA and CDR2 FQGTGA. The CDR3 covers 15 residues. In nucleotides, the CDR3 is TGTGCCAGCAGCCGACTCGCCAGCTCCTACAATGAGCAGTTCTTC. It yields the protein CASSRLASSYNEQFF.

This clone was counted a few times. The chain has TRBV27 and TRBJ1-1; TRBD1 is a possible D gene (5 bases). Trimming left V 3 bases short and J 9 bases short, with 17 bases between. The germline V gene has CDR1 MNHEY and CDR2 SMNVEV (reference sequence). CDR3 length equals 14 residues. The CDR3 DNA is TGTGCCAGCAGTTTTTGGAGGGGTGATTCGAAAGCTTTCTTT. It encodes CASSFWRGDSKAFF.

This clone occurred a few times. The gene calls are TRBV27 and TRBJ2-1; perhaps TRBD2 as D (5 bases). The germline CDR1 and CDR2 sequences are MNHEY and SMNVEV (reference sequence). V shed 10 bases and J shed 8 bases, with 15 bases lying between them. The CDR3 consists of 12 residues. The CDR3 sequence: CATAPRGDEQFF. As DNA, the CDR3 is TGTGCCACCGCACCCCGGGGAGATGAGCAGTTCTTC.

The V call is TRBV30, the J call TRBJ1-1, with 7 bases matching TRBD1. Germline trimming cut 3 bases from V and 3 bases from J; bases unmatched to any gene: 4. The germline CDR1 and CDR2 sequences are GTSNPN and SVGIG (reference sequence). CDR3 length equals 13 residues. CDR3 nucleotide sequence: TGTGCCTGGAGAGGGGGCGGATACACTGAAGCTTTCTTT. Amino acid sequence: CAWRGGGYTEAFF.

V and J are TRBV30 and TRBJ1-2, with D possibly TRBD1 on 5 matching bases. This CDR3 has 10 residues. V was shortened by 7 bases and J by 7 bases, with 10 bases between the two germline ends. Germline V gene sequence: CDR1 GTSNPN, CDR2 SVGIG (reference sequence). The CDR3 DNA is TGTGCCTCCTCGGGACTTGGCTACACCTTC. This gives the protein CASSGLGYTF.

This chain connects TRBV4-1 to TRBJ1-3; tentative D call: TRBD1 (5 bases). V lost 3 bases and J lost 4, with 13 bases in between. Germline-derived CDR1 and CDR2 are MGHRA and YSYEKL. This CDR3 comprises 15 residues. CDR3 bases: TGCGCCAGCAGCCAGGCTGGACACGAGGGAAACACCATATATTTT. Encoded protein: CASSQAGHEGNTIYF.

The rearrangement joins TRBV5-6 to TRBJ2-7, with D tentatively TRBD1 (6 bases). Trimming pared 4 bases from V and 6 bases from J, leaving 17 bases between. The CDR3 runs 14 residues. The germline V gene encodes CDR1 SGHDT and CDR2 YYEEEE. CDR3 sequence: CASSPGTPYSEQYF. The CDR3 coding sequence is TGTGCCAGCAGCCCCGGGACACCGTACTCCGAGCAGTACTTC.

CDR3 sequence reads: CASSINRGGNTEAFF. DNA of the CDR3: TGTGCCAGCAGCATCAACAGGGGTGGGAACACTGAAGCTTTCTTT. The chain joins TRBV7-8 to TRBJ1-1; 7 bases fit TRBD1. Germline V lookup: CDR1 SGHVS, CDR2 FQNEAQ. The CDR3 has 15 residues. V gave up 5 bases and J gave up 1 base; unmatched junction bases: 7.

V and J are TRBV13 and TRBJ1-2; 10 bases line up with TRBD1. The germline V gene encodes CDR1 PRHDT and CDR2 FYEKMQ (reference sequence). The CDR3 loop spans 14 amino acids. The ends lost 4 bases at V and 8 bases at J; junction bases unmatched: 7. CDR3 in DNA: TGTGCCAGCAGCTCTTCCGGGACAGGGGTAGGCTACACCTTC. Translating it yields CASSSSGTGVGYTF. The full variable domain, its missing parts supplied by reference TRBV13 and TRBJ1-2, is AAGVIQSPRHLIKEKRETATLKCYPIPRHDTVYWYQQGPGQDPQFLISFYEKMQSDKGSIPDRFSAQQFSDYHSELNMSSLELGDSALYFCASSSSGTGVGYTFGSGTRLTVV.

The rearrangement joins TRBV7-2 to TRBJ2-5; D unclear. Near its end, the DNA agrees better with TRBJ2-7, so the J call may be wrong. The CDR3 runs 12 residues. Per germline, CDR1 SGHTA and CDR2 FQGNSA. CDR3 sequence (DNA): TGTGCCAGCAGCTTATCGTCCTACGAGCAGTACTTC. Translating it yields CASSLSSYEQYF.

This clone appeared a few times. The CDR3 protein is CASSPGLAGGPGELFF. CDR3 nucleotides: TGCGCCAGCAGCCCGGGACTAGCGGGGGGACCCGGGGAGCTGTTTTTT. V and J are TRBV5-1 and TRBJ2-2; 15 positions match TRBD2. The CDR3 extends over 16 amino acids. Per germline, CDR1 SGHRS and CDR2 YFSETQ. Losses at the gene ends were 4 bases for V and 6 bases for J; bases not matched to a gene: 4.

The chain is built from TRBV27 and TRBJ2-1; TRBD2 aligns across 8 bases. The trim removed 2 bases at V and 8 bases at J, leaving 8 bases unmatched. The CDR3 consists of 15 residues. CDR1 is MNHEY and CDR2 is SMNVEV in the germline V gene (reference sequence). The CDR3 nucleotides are TGTGCCAGCAGTTTACGGGGGGGCCGAGGGGATGAGCAGTTCTTC. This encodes CASSLRGGRGDEQFF.